This is a list of T cell receptor beta chains from one sample in a study of CD8 T cells in Susac syndrome. MiXCR was run by TCRdb on the immunoSEQ multiplex PCR reads, yielding one entry per CDR3 protein. This sample has approximately 200,000 distinct CDR3 sequences; approximately 95% occur once, and the top ten carry approximately 0.082%. Sample: CD4+ T cells from PBMCs. The origin of the receptors is a human donor with multiple sclerosis. Both conserved end residues are part of each CDR3. Fields, in order: clone size, V gene, CDR3 protein. Size tells how often a clone was seen (once, few, many) or the class of an expanded clone, and some rows leave it out.

NA | TRBV29-1 | CSAGGGTDQPQHF
NA | TRBV20-1 | CSATSRSASGGAGYNEQFF
NA | TRBV30 | CAWSDNPGNSPLHF
NA | TRBV18 | CASSPEVQETQYF
NA | TRBV9 | CASSVLDNRGYTF
NA | TRBV20-1 | CSARGGLVSYEQYF
NA | TRBV5-4 | CASILDRGVTDTQYF
NA | TRBV20-1 | CSARGWSTEAFF
NA | TRBV11-2 | CASSVGLAGGLGETQYF
NA | TRBV20-1 | CSAPDTTGRAGEKLFF
few | TRBV2 | CASSERGPGEQYF
NA | TRBV6-1 | CASITTGYNEQFF
NA | TRBV12-3/TRBV12-4 | CASRQTSGAYEQYF
NA | TRBV29-1 | CSVGTGVPLKQETQYF
NA | TRBV3-1 | CASSQVDSSYEQYF
NA | TRBV27 | CASRLTGAKNTEAFF
NA | TRBV2 | CASSREYEQYF
once | TRBV13 | CASSLRGGRPSTDTQYF
NA | TRBV5-4 | CASRDLRNYNEQFF
NA | TRBV30 | CAWTRGTEAFF
NA | TRBV20-1 | CSASRQGSNQPQHF
NA | TRBV30 | CASTGSEADTQYF
once | TRBV5-1 | CASSLTGLTYEQYF
NA | TRBV20-1 | CSARDLLDRHYGYTF
NA | TRBV5-1 | CASSLQTGTGELFF
NA | TRBV29-1 | CSVTQTADTQYF
NA | TRBV4-2 | CASSQDPTSGSNEQFF
once | TRBV12-3/TRBV12-4 | CASSLPGQGAFF
NA | TRBV29-1 | CSVPRAGGWTGELFF
NA | TRBV15 | CATSKRLAASLTYEQYF
NA | TRBV2 | CASSEVHLGSTDTQYF
NA | TRBV7-2 | CASTTLAGGFEAFF
NA | TRBV30 | CAWSRQGRGDTIYF
NA | TRBV6-6 | CASKLQIEAFF
NA | TRBV20-1 | CSASTGETQYF
NA | TRBV7-3 | CASSLTPRTYNEQFF
once | TRBV30 | CAWSSGDRDTDTQYF
NA | TRBV20-1 | CSARRPTGYGYTF
NA | TRBV3-1 | CASSHPRTLTSRTQYF
NA | TRBV30 | CAWSVLRGGNTEAFF
few | TRBV7-2 | CASSLAVGGGNQPQHF
NA | TRBV20-1 | CSARRSGGQETQYF
once | TRBV28 | CASSFDRGIGELFF
NA | TRBV5-6 | CASSYYRTANYGYTF
NA | TRBV27 | CASSLGSEAFF